This T cell receptor (beta chain) was retrieved from a study of lymphopenia after photon versus proton radiotherapy. Study results and caveats: Oligoclonal CD8+ Temra expansion after nadir drove photon patients' diversity drop. Authors raise, but do not show, better survival with proton therapy.

Repertoires were generated with immunoSEQ multiplex PCR, while TCRdb's copy carries only in-frame clones and drops some. The repertoire holds 53,000 or so clones, with around four fifths as singletons. Turning to this clone: Its antigen is currently unknown.

Germline CDR1 SGHVS, CDR2 FQNEAQ. The CDR3 loop spans 17 amino acids. V trimming: 0 bases; J trimming: 2 bases; junction bases outside the gene matches: 7. This TCR was recovered from a man aged 50-59 years with gastric cancer. The sample in question was peripheral blood, obtained from a patient treated with photon-based radiotherapy. The chain uses TRBV7-8 and TRBJ1-5; 7 bases match TRBD1. The CDR3 here is CASSLARGGSGNQPQHF. DNA for the CDR3: TGTGCCAGCAGCTTAGCGAGAGGGGGCTCGGGCAATCAGCCCCAGCATTTT. Using reference TRBV7-8 and TRBJ1-5 for the parts outside the CDR3, the full variable domain is GAGVSQSPRYKVAKRGQDVALRCDPISGHVSLFWYQQALGQGPEFLTYFQNEAQLDKSGLPSDRFFAERPEGSVSTLKIQRTQQEDSAVYLCASSLARGGSGNQPQHFGDGTRLSIL.